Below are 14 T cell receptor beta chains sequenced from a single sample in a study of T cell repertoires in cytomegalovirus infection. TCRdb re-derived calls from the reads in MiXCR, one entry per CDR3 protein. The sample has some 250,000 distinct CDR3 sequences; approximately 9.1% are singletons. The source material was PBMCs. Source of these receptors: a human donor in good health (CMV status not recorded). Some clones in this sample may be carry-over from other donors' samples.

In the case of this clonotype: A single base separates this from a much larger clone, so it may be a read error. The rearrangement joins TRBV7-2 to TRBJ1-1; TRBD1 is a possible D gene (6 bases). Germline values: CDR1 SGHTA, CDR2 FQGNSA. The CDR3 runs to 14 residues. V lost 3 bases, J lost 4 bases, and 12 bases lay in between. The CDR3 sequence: CASSLTGPFTEAFF. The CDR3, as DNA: TGTGCCAGCAGCTTGACAGGACCATTCACTGAAGCTTTCTTT. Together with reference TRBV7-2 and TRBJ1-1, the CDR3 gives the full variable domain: GAGVSQSPSNKVTEKGKDVELRCDPISGHTALYWYRQSLGQGLEFLIYFQGNSAPDKSGLPSDRFSAERTGGSVSTLTIQRTQQEDSAVYLCASSLTGPFTEAFFGQGTRLTVV.

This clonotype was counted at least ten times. CDR3 nucleotides: TGTGCCAGCAGTTCGGGACTAGCGACAGATACGCAGTATTTT. Protein product: CASSSGLATDTQYF. This sequence joins TRBV6-6 and TRBJ2-3; 10 positions match TRBD2. CDR3 size: 14 residues. Germline V gives CDR1 MNHNY, CDR2 SVGAGI (reference sequence). J was trimmed by 3 bases and V by 4 bases; bases with no gene match: 1.

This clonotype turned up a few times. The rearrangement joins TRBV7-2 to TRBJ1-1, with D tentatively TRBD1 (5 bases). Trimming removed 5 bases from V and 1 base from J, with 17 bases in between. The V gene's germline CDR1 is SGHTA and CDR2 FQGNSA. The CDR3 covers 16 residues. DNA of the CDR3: TGTGCCAGCAGCCCCTCATCCCGGGGCAGGAACACTGAAGCTTTCTTT. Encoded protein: CASSPSSRGRNTEAFF.

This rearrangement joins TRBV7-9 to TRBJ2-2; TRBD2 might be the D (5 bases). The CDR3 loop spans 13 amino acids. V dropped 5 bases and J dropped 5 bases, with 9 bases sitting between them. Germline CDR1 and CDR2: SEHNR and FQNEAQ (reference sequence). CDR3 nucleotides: TGTGCCAGCAGCCTGGACTTAACCGGGGAGCTGTTTTTT. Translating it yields CASSLDLTGELFF.

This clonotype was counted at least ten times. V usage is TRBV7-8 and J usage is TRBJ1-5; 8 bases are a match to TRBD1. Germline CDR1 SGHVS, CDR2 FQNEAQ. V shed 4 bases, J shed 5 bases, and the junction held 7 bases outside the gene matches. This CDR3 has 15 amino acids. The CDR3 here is CASSSSGGRDQPQHF. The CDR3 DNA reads TGTGCCAGCAGCTCATCAGGGGGCAGAGATCAGCCCCAGCATTTT.

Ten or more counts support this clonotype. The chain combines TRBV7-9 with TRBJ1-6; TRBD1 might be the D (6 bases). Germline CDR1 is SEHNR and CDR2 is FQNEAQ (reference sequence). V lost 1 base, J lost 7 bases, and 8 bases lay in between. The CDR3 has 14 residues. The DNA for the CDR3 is TGTGCCAGCAGCTTAGGGGACATCAATTCACCCCTCCACTTT. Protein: CASSLGDINSPLHF.

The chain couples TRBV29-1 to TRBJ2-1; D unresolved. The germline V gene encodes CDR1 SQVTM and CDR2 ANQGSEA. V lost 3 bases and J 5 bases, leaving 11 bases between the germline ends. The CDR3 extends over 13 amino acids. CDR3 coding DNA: TGCAGCGTTGACCGGCAAAACCACAATGAGCAGTTCTTC. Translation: CSVDRQNHNEQFF.

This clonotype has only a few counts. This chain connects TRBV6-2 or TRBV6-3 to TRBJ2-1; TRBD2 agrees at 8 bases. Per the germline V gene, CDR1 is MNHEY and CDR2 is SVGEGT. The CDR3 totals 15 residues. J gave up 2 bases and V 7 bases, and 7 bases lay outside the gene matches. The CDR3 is CASKGGLEPYNEQFF. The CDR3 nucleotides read TGTGCCAGCAAGGGGGGACTAGAGCCCTACAATGAGCAGTTCTTC.

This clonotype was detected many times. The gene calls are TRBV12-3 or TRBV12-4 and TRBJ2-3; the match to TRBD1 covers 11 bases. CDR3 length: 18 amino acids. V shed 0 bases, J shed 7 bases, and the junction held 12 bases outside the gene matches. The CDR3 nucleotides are TGTGCCAGCAGTTTAGCGTCATTTTCTGGACAGGGGGCATATACGCAGTATTTT. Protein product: CASSLASFSGQGAYTQYF.

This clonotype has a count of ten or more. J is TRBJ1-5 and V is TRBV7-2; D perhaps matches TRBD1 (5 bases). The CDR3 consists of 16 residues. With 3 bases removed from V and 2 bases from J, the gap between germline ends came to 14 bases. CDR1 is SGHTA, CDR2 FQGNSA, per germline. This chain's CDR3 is CASSFAAGSGNQPQHF. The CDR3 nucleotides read TGTGCCAGCAGCTTTGCGGCAGGGTCTGGCAATCAGCCCCAGCATTTT.

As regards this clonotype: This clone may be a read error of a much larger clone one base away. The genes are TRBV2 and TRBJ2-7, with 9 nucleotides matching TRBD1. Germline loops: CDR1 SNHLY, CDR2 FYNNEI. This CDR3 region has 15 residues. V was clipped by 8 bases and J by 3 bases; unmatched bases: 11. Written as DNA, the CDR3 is TGTGCCAGCGGTGGTCCGGGACAGGGTCTCTACGAGCAGTACTTC. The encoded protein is CASGGPGQGLYEQYF.

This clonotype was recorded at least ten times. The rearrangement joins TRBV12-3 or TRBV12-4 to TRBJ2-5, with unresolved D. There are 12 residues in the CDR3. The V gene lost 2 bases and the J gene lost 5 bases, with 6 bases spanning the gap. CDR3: CASSLSFETQYF. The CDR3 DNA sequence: TGTGCCAGCAGTTTAAGCTTCGAGACCCAGTACTTC.

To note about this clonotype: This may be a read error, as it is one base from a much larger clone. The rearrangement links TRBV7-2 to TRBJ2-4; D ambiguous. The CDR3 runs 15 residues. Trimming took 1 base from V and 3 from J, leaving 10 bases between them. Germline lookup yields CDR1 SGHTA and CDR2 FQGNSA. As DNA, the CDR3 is TGTGCCAGCAGCTTAGAAGGTCTAGTCAAAAACATTCAGTACTTC. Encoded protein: CASSLEGLVKNIQYF.

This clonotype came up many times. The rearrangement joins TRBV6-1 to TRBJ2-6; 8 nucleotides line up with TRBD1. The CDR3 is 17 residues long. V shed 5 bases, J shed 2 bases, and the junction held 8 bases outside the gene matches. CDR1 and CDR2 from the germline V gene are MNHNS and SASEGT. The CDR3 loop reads CASSLGQGPPGANVLTF. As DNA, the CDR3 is TGTGCCAGCAGTCTCGGACAGGGACCCCCTGGGGCCAACGTCCTGACTTTC.